The source of this T cell receptor beta chain is a study of T cells after yellow fever vaccination. A universal primer site and UMIs were added as TCR cDNA was made by 5'RACE template switching. MiXCR, run by TCRdb on the 5' RACE reads, gives a single entry per CDR3 protein. The sample holds 450,000 to 650,000 distinct CDR3 sequences, approximately 12% seen once. Trimming took 6 bases from V and 4 from J, leaving 12 bases between them. The CDR3 totals 13 residues. CDR1 and CDR2 (germline): DFQATT, SNEGSKA (reference sequence). The receptor's source is a man between 25 and 39 years old who received the YFV17D yellow fever vaccine. Source: PBMCs, taken on the day of the yellow fever booster vaccination. The rearrangement uses TRBV20-1 and TRBJ2-2; D uncertain. The CDR3 loop is CSAERAPTGELFF. Here the CDR3 DNA reads TGCAGTGCGGAGAGAGCGCCCACCGGGGAGCTGTTTTTT.